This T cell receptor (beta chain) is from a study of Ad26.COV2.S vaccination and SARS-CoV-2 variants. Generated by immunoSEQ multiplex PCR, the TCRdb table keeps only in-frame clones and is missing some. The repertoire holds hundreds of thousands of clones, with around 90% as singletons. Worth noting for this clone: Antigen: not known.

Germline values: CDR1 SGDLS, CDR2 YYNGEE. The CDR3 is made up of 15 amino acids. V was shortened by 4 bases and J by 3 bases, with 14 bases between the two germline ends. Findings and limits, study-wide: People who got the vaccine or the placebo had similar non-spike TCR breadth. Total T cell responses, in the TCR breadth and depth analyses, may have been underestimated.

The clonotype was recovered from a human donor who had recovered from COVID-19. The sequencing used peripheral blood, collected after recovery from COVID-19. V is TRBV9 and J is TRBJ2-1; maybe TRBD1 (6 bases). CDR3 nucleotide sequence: TGTGCCAGCAGCCCCCGTCTGGACAGCTACAATGAGCAGTTCTTC. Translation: CASSPRLDSYNEQFF.